This T cell receptor beta chain was observed in a study of response to subunit inactivated influenza vaccine. About this clonotype: Its specificity is unknown.

General study points: After each seasonal influenza vaccination, few new T cells are recruited, the authors suggested.

TCRdb reprocessed the RT-PCR reads via MiXCR and lists one record per CDR3 protein. Here the sample spans about 160,000 distinct CDR3 sequences, approximately 11% being singletons. J gave up 9 bases and V 3 bases, and 12 bases lay outside the gene matches. Germline assignment: CDR1 SGDLS and CDR2 YYNGEE. This CDR3 comprises 16 residues. The source was non-naive T cells sorted from PBMCs, collected 45 days after vaccination. The TCR was taken from a man in his forties or fifties who received an inactivated influenza vaccine. The chain uses TRBV9 and TRBJ2-1; 10 bases are shared with TRBD1. The CDR3 here is CASSGGTGAWGIEQFF. DNA of the CDR3: TGTGCCAGCAGCGGAGGGACAGGGGCTTGGGGTATTGAGCAGTTCTTC.